Below, 12 T cell receptor beta chains from the same sample are listed, as sequenced in a study of tumor-infiltrating lymphocytes in primary liver carcinoma. The source material, roughly 20-31 mg of unsorted bulk tissue, was used to co-extract RNA and DNA. TCR beta cDNA was prepared out of about 510 ng total RNA by means of a constant-region primer. Three-round nested multiplex PCR performed with slightly modified ARM-PCR produced the TCR beta libraries. The first two PCR rounds used TRBV1-TRBV30 forward primers with a C-beta reverse primer, about 10 cycles each. One entry per CDR3 protein results from TCRdb running MiXCR on the multiplex PCR reads. The data hold tens of thousands of distinct CDR3 sequences, with approximately 82% observed a single time. The sequencing input was tumor-adjacent normal liver tissue. Every receptor here comes from a woman younger than 45 with primary liver carcinoma and hepatitis B virus infection.

Comments on this clonotype: A junction boundary mismatches the germline segment, possibly from a read error. V is TRBV11-2 and J is TRBJ1-2, with unresolved D. The V gene's germline CDR1 is SGHAT and CDR2 FQNNGV. The CDR3 consists of 14 residues. This CDR3 reads CASSPGVTVVGHTF. The CDR3, as DNA: TGTGCCAGCAGCCCTGGGGTTACAGTCGTTGGCCACACCTTC.

The chain recombines TRBV11-1 with TRBJ2-3; 11 bases are a match to TRBD2. CDR3 size: 19 residues. V was pared by 2 bases and J by 3 bases, with 13 bases of the junction left unmatched. Germline V gene sequence: CDR1 SGHAT, CDR2 FQDESV (reference sequence). CDR3 loop: CASSLRVPTSGRATDTQYF. CDR3 DNA sequence: TGTGCCAGCAGCTTAAGGGTCCCTACTAGCGGGAGAGCAACAGATACGCAGTATTTT.

On this clonotype: A junction boundary mismatches the germline segment, possibly from a read error. The rearrangement joins TRBV12-3 or TRBV12-4 to TRBJ1-1; D call uncertain. The CDR3 totals 13 residues. The CDR3: CANSFGGLTQAFF. In DNA form, the CDR3 reads TGTGCCAACAGTTTCGGCGGGCTCACTCAAGCTTTCTTT.

The chain carries TRBV11-2 and TRBJ2-7; the D is unclear. CDR1 is SGHAT and CDR2 is FQNNGV in the germline V gene. The CDR3 spans 15 residues. Trimming took 6 bases from V and 4 from J, leaving 19 bases between them. CDR3 amino acids: CASRLNRAKTYEQYF. CDR3 sequence (DNA): TGTGCCAGCAGGTTAAATCGTGCCAAGACATACGAGCAGTACTTC.

The rearrangement uses TRBV7-2 and TRBJ2-7; D is unclear. The ends were cut back, 2 bases at V and 3 bases at J, with 5 bases in the middle. The CDR3 consists of 12 residues. The germline V gene has CDR1 SGHTA and CDR2 FQGNSA. CDR3 nucleotides: TGTGCCAGCAGCTTACAGCACTACGAGCAGTACTTC. This sequence encodes CASSLQHYEQYF.

Note on this clonotype: The junction shows a germline mismatch at one end, possibly a read error. The gene calls are TRBV11-1 and TRBJ2-1, with D tentatively TRBD1 or TRBD2 (5 bases each). Germline lookup yields CDR1 SGHAT and CDR2 FQDESV (reference sequence). The CDR3 has 15 residues. The CDR3 region is CASSLGRGAHNKQFF. CDR3 bases: TGTGCCAGCAGCTTGGGACGGGGTGCTCACAATAAGCAGTTCTTC.

This rearrangement joins TRBV20-1 to TRBJ1-4, with TRBD1 matching over 9 bases. The CDR3 extends over 17 amino acids. Germline CDR1 DFQATT, CDR2 SNEGSKA (reference sequence). Trimming removed 3 bases from V and 0 bases from J; junction bases left unmatched: 8. CDR3 sequence reads: CSARGDREASTNEKLFF. CDR3 nucleotides: TGCAGTGCTAGGGGGGACAGGGAAGCATCAACTAATGAAAAACTGTTTTTT.

Regarding this clonotype: Sequence at one end of the junction differs from germline and may be a read error. The genes are TRBV7-9 and TRBJ1-1; D is unclear. The CDR3 is 12 amino acids. Germline V gene data show CDR1 as SEHNR and CDR2 as FQNEAQ (reference sequence). CDR3 sequence: CASTTDATEAIF. The CDR3 nucleotides read TGTGCCAGCACCACGGACGCCACTGAAGCTATCTTC.

The rearrangement links TRBV7-9 to TRBJ2-1, with 8 bases aligning to TRBD2. The germline gives CDR1 SEHNR, CDR2 FQNEAQ (reference sequence). The CDR3 spans 14 residues. The DNA for the CDR3 is TGTGGCAACTACCGTGGCGTAGCGGGACATGAGCAGTTCTTC. This encodes CGNYRGVAGHEQFF.

The chain has TRBV4-1 and TRBJ1-6; tentatively, D is TRBD1 (6 bases). The CDR3 sequence is 15 residues long. V was pared by 5 bases and J by 7 bases, with 15 bases between. Germline-derived CDR1 and CDR2 are MGHRA and YSYEKL. The CDR3 DNA reads TGCGCCAGCAGCTTGTACAGGGAAGGAAATTCACCCCTCCACTTT. Its translation is CASSLYREGNSPLHF.

With regard to this clonotype: The junction differs from germline at one of its ends, possibly a read error. The gene calls are TRBV4-3 and TRBJ2-3, with a tentative D call TRBD2 (6 bases). This CDR3 spans 15 amino acids. Germline values: CDR1 LGHNA, CDR2 YSLEER. In nucleotides, the CDR3 is TGCGCCAGCAGTGCCCGGGGACTGGGGCCAGATACACAGTATTTT. Residues: CASSARGLGPDTQYF.

V usage is TRBV11-1 and J usage is TRBJ2-5; 8 bases are shared with TRBD1. CDR1 and CDR2 from the germline V gene are SGHAT and FQDESV (reference sequence). The CDR3 is 14 amino acids. J was trimmed by 13 bases and V by 4 bases; bases with no gene match: 14. The CDR3 DNA sequence: TGTGCCAGCAGCTGGCCAGGGGGCACTGGGACCATGTACTTC. Translating gives CASSWPGGTGTMYF.